The 29 T cell receptor beta chains in this list originate from one sample, sequenced in a study of blood T cell repertoires in COVID-19 (dated by TCRdb to 2020 to 2021). To prepare the library, the immunoSEQ multiplex PCR assay was applied. Entries here come from immuneACCESS through TCRdb and include only in-frame sequences with V and J called. Some clones fail to appear in such tables; in the studies checked, an unresolved V gene covers under half of the shortfall, and the cause of the remainder is unknown. This sample has 200,000 to 250,000 clones in its table, and 84% of those were observed once. The top ten hold about 7.8% of the sample. The source material was peripheral blood. The receptors originated from a woman aged 80 or older with COVID-19, enrolled during active disease.

The gene calls are TRBV5-1 and TRBJ2-7; perhaps TRBD2 as D (6 bases). This CDR3 has 14 residues. V lost 5 bases to trimming and J lost 3 bases, with 15 bases between them. Germline CDR1 reads SGHRS; CDR2 reads YFSETQ. Written as DNA, the CDR3 is TGCGCCAGCAGTTATGACGGGACTGACTACGAGCAGTACTTC. This gives the protein CASSYDGTDYEQYF.

This clone turned up a few times. V and J are TRBV5-1 and TRBJ2-1; D ambiguous. With 2 bases removed from V and 10 bases from J, the gap between germline ends came to 7 bases. The length of the CDR3 is 11 residues. CDR1 and CDR2 (germline): SGHRS, YFSETQ. The CDR3 loop reads CASSFRGEQFF. The CDR3 DNA reads as TGCGCCAGCAGCTTTAGAGGAGAGCAGTTCTTC.

In DNA, the CDR3 is TGTGCCAGCAAGGGGGGAGGGCCCTACAATGAGCAGTTCTTC. Protein: CASKGGGPYNEQFF. This chain links TRBV6-5 with TRBJ2-1; D might be TRBD2 (7 bases). Germline V gene sequence: CDR1 MNHEY, CDR2 SVGAGI. V was trimmed by 7 bases and J by 2 bases, leaving 12 bases between them. This CDR3 has 14 residues.

The chain uses TRBV7-9 and TRBJ2-5, with D perhaps matching TRBD2 (6 bases). The CDR3 runs 14 residues. Per the germline V gene, CDR1 is SEHNR and CDR2 is FQNEAQ (reference sequence). With 4 bases removed from V and 5 bases from J, the gap between germline ends came to 14 bases. The CDR3 spells CASSSWRGRETQYF. CDR3 DNA sequence: TGTGCCAGCAGCTCCTGGAGGGGACGCGAGACCCAGTACTTC.

The sample holds a few counts of this clone. The chain couples TRBV19 to TRBJ1-5; D not resolved. The germline V and J ends were trimmed by 1 base and 5 bases, with 3 bases remaining between them. Per the germline V gene, CDR1 is LNHDA and CDR2 is SQIVND (reference sequence). This CDR3 comprises 12 residues. CDR3 coding DNA: TGTGCCAGTAGTATAGGAGATCAGCCCCAGCATTTT. Translation gives CASSIGDQPQHF.

V is TRBV5-5 and J is TRBJ2-3, with unresolved D. V lost 3 bases and J lost 2, with 4 bases in between. In germline, CDR1 is SGHKS, CDR2 YYEKEE (reference sequence). The length of the CDR3 is 12 residues. This chain's CDR3 is CASSYNTDTQYF. As DNA, the CDR3 is TGTGCCAGCAGCTACAACACAGATACGCAGTATTTT. The full variable domain, rest sourced from reference TRBV5-5 and TRBJ2-3, is DAGVTQSPTHLIKTRGQQVTLRCSPISGHKSVSWYQQVLGQGPQFIFQYYEKEERGRGNFPDRFSARQFPNYSSELNVNALLLGDSALYLCASSYNTDTQYFGPGTRLTVL.

The chain recombines TRBV4-1 with TRBJ1-1, with a tentative D call TRBD1 (5 bases). The CDR3 loop spans 14 amino acids. V lost 4 bases and J lost 4, with 13 bases in between. Per germline, CDR1 MGHRA and CDR2 YSYEKL. The CDR3 loop is CASSPRAGSTEAFF. CDR3 DNA sequence: TGCGCCAGCAGCCCCAGGGCCGGGTCCACTGAAGCTTTCTTT.

The chain employs TRBV11-3 and TRBJ1-1, with D maybe TRBD1 (5 bases). This CDR3 spans 11 amino acids. V lost 5 bases and J lost 7, with 8 bases in between. The germline V gene encodes CDR1 SGHNT and CDR2 YENEEA. CDR3 residues: CASSQGGEAFF. DNA of the CDR3: TGTGCCAGCAGCCAGGGAGGTGAAGCTTTCTTT.

The chain employs TRBV21-1 and TRBJ2-1; the listed D gene, TRBD2, was not tested against the DNA. TRBV21-1 is a pseudogene segment. CDR3 size: 15 residues. CDR3: CASSKCRDSYNEQFF. CDR3 bases: TGTGCCAGCAGCAAATGCCGGGACTCCTACAATGAGCAGTTCTTC.

CDR3 amino acids: CASSFLRQGQTF. The CDR3 nucleotides are TGTGCCAGCAGTTTCCTCCGACAGGGGCAAACCTTC. The gene calls are TRBV28 and TRBJ1-2; TRBD1 matches 8 bases. V lost 3 bases, J lost 14 bases, and 8 bases stayed unmatched. This CDR3 contains 12 residues. The germline V gene encodes CDR1 MDHEN and CDR2 SYDVKM.

The chain is built from TRBV2 and TRBJ2-4; 12 bases map to TRBD2. V lost 4 bases, J lost 0 bases, and 7 bases stayed unmatched. Per the germline V gene, CDR1 is SNHLY and CDR2 is FYNNEI. CDR3 length equals 18 residues. The CDR3 loop is CASSVGTSGWPAKNIQYF. In nucleotides, the CDR3 is TGTGCCAGCAGTGTTGGGACTAGCGGGTGGCCAGCCAAAAACATTCAGTACTTC.

This clone was seen ten or more times. The chain links TRBV6-5 to TRBJ2-1; 9 bases are a match to TRBD1. This CDR3 is built from 14 residues. Germline loops: CDR1 MNHEY, CDR2 SVGAGI. The junction had 10 bases not matched to a gene; V was cut back by 10 bases and J by 6 bases. CDR3 coding DNA: TGTGCCACTCGTCCCGGGACAGGGTTCAATGAGCAGTTCTTC. Translating gives CATRPGTGFNEQFF.

This clone was found a few times. The chain combines TRBV4-1 with TRBJ2-7; 13 positions match TRBD2. J was trimmed by 6 bases and V by 4 bases; bases with no gene match: 6. The CDR3 has 15 amino acids. Germline CDR1 is MGHRA and CDR2 is YSYEKL. Written as DNA, the CDR3 is TGCGCCAGCAGCCGAGGACTAGCGGGAGTCGGCGAGCAGTACTTC. Protein: CASSRGLAGVGEQYF.

This chain joins TRBV19 and TRBJ1-5; D is perhaps TRBD1 (6 bases). With 6 bases removed from V and 2 bases from J, the gap between germline ends came to 14 bases. This CDR3 is 15 amino acids long. CDR1 and CDR2 from the germline V gene are LNHDA and SQIVND (reference sequence). CDR3 DNA: TGTGCCAGTAGCCGGACAGCTTACCGCAATCAGCCCCAGCATTTT. This translates into CASSRTAYRNQPQHF.

This chain connects TRBV5-1 to TRBJ1-1; TRBD1 agrees at 7 bases. The CDR3 consists of 13 residues. Germline V gene lookup returns CDR1 SGHRS and CDR2 YFSETQ. J was trimmed by 2 bases and V by 5 bases; bases with no gene match: 3. This chain's CDR3 is CASRGTANTEAFF. CDR3 bases: TGCGCCAGCAGAGGGACAGCTAACACTGAAGCTTTCTTT.

The V and J genes are TRBV28 and TRBJ1-2, with TRBD1 as a possible D gene (6 bases). CDR1 and CDR2 from the germline V gene are MDHEN and SYDVKM. CDR3 length: 14 amino acids. Trimming took off 2 bases at V and 4 bases at J, with 11 bases between the two ends. The CDR3 sequence is CASSLGTTTYGYTF. The CDR3 DNA is TGTGCCAGCAGTTTAGGGACAACTACCTATGGCTACACCTTC.

The rearrangement uses TRBV5-6 and TRBJ1-1; 9 bases agree with TRBD1. V lost 0 bases to trimming and J lost 11 bases; unmatched junction nucleotides: 2. The CDR3 contains 12 residues. Germline CDR1 SGHDT, CDR2 YYEEEE. CDR3 protein: CASSLAGTGAFF. DNA of the CDR3: TGTGCCAGCAGCTTGGCCGGGACAGGGGCTTTCTTT.

CDR3 loop: CASSHTWGGFLSKFF. The CDR3 DNA reads as TGTGCCAGCAGCCATACCTGGGGGGGCTTCCTCAGCAAGTTCTTC. The chain recombines TRBV3-1 (or the pseudogene TRBV3-2) with TRBJ2-1, with a weak D call TRBD2 (7 bases). Germline-derived CDR1 and CDR2 are LGHDT and YNNKEL (reference sequence). The germline V and J ends were trimmed by 3 bases and 14 bases, with 23 bases remaining between them. The CDR3 covers 15 residues.

The count of this clone is one. The chain combines TRBV18 with TRBJ1-5; TRBD1 is a possible D gene (6 bases). Germline CDR1 reads KGHSH; CDR2 reads LQKENI. Deletions cut 2 bases from V and 9 bases from J, with 14 bases between. CDR3 size: 14 residues. Here the CDR3 reads CASSPKVDRRPQHF. CDR3 DNA sequence: TGTGCCAGCTCACCAAAAGTCGACAGGCGGCCCCAGCATTTT.

In DNA form, the CDR3 reads TGTGCCAGCAGCGTAGGGGGGGCACAGGGGGCCGCATCACCCCTCCACTTT. Its translation is CASSVGGAQGAASPLHF. The chain combines TRBV9 with TRBJ1-6; TRBD1 agrees at 9 bases. Losses at the gene ends were 0 bases for V and 10 bases for J; bases not matched to a gene: 11. There are 17 residues in the CDR3. Germline values: CDR1 SGDLS, CDR2 YYNGEE.

The chain joins TRBV28 to TRBJ1-5; D is perhaps TRBD1 (6 bases). The V end lost 6 bases, the J end lost 6 bases, and 21 bases lay between the germline ends. Germline V CDR1 and CDR2: MDHEN, SYDVKM. The CDR3 loop spans 16 amino acids. Written as DNA, the CDR3 is TGTGCCAGCAGGGGGACGGGGGGCAGAATCAGTCAGCCCCAGCATTTT. Translation gives CASRGTGGRISQPQHF.

As regards this clone: In the same sample, other DNA sequences code for this CDR3. This chain uses TRBV5-1 with TRBJ2-5, with D possibly matching TRBD2 (6 bases). V gave up 4 bases and J gave up 4 bases, with 11 bases separating them. The CDR3 extends over 13 amino acids. Germline-derived CDR1 and CDR2 are SGHRS and YFSETQ. The CDR3 nucleotides read TGCGCCAGCAGCCTCGTGGGGGGAGAGACCCAGTACTTC. It codes for CASSLVGGETQYF.

The rearrangement uses TRBV27 and TRBJ2-1; 7 bases map to TRBD2. The germline CDR1 and CDR2 sequences are MNHEY and SMNVEV (reference sequence). The CDR3 totals 15 residues. Trimming at V came to 3 bases and at J to 6 bases, leaving 8 bases not matched to a gene. CDR3 DNA sequence: TGTGCCAGCAGTTTGACCGGACTAGTGGGCAATGAGCAGTTCTTC. Protein: CASSLTGLVGNEQFF.

This chain joins TRBV19 and TRBJ1-2; 10 positions agree with TRBD1. V lost 6 bases to trimming and J lost 10 bases; unmatched junction nucleotides: 8. Germline CDR1 is LNHDA and CDR2 is SQIVND (reference sequence). The CDR3 totals 13 residues. CDR3 residues: CASRGQGKVFYTF. In DNA, the CDR3 is TGTGCCAGTAGGGGACAGGGGAAGGTCTTCTACACCTTC. Based on the CDR3 plus reference TRBV19 and TRBJ1-2, the full variable domain is DGGITQSPKYLFRKEGQNVTLSCEQNLNHDAMYWYRQDPGQGLRLIYYSQIVNDFQKGDIAEGYSVSREKKESFPLTVTSAQKNPTAFYLCASRGQGKVFYTFGSGTRLTVV.

In nucleotides, the CDR3 is TGTGCCAGCAGCCTTAGCGGCTACGAGCAGTACTTC. As protein: CASSLSGYEQYF. The chain recombines TRBV3-1 (or the pseudogene TRBV3-2) with TRBJ2-7; D may be TRBD2 (6 bases). Trimming took off 4 bases at V and 3 bases at J, with 7 bases between the two ends. Germline V gene sequence: CDR1 LGHDT, CDR2 YNNKEL (reference sequence). The CDR3 consists of 12 residues.

The chain combines TRBV9 with TRBJ2-1, with a weak D call TRBD2 (6 bases). The CDR3 consists of 15 residues. V was pared by 0 bases and J by 1 base, with 8 bases between. Germline V gene data show CDR1 as SGDLS and CDR2 as YYNGEE. The CDR3 reads CASSVAGTSYNEQFF. For the CDR3, the DNA is TGTGCCAGCAGCGTAGCGGGGACTTCCTACAATGAGCAGTTCTTC. Drawing the rest from reference TRBV9 and TRBJ2-1, the complete variable domain is DSGVTQTPKHLITATGQRVTLRCSPRSGDLSVYWYQQSLDQGLQFLIQYYNGEERAKGNILERFSAQQFPDLHSELNLSSLELGDSALYFCASSVAGTSYNEQFFGPGTRLTVL.

V gene TRBV18 combines with J gene TRBJ2-1, with 11 bases lining up with TRBD2. Germline values: CDR1 KGHSH, CDR2 LQKENI. There are 17 residues in the CDR3. Unmatched junction bases numbered 9, after V lost 2 bases and J lost 6 bases. In nucleotides, the CDR3 is TGTGCCAGCTCACCAGGAGGAAGTCTAGCGGGAGGCAATGAGCAGTTCTTC. Amino acids: CASSPGGSLAGGNEQFF.

The chain recombines TRBV7-9 with TRBJ1-6; 7 nucleotides line up with TRBD1. CDR1 is SEHNR, CDR2 FQNEAQ, per germline (reference sequence). V shed 10 bases and J 7 bases; nucleotides not matched to a gene: 16. There are 16 residues in the CDR3. CDR3 nucleotides: TGTGCCACCGCCGACAGGGAAGGTTCCATAAATTCACCCCTCCACTTT. It yields the protein CATADREGSINSPLHF.

The gene calls are TRBV12-5 and TRBJ2-2; a possible D gene is TRBD1 (5 bases). Trimming left V 0 bases short and J 3 bases short, with 11 bases between. Germline values: CDR1 LGHNT, CDR2 FRNRAP. The CDR3 totals 16 residues. The CDR3 DNA is TGTGCTAGTGGTTTGGTACATGGGGCGGACACCGGGGAGCTGTTTTTT. It specifies CASGLVHGADTGELFF.